The T cell receptor (delta chain) described here comes from a study of gamma-delta T cells after stem cell transplantation. This clone was detected a few times. TCRdb redid clone calling on the RT-PCR reads using CATT. Of around 3,000 delta-chain clones in the sample, about 33% were seen once. The sequence derives from a human donor. It is not recorded whose cells these are; they may come from a transplant donor. Sequencing input: gamma-delta T cells.

The CDR3 loop reads CALGELLPTPLAGTDKLIF. The DNA of the CDR3 is TGTGCTCTTGGGGAACTACTTCCTACGCCCCTCGCGGGCACCGATAAACTCATCTTT. The J gene is TRDJ1, the V gene TRDV1, with 8 bases fitting TRDD2. Per germline, CDR1 TSWWSYY and CDR2 QGS. V shed 0 bases and J 1 base; nucleotides not matched to a gene: 13. The CDR3 extends over 19 amino acids.